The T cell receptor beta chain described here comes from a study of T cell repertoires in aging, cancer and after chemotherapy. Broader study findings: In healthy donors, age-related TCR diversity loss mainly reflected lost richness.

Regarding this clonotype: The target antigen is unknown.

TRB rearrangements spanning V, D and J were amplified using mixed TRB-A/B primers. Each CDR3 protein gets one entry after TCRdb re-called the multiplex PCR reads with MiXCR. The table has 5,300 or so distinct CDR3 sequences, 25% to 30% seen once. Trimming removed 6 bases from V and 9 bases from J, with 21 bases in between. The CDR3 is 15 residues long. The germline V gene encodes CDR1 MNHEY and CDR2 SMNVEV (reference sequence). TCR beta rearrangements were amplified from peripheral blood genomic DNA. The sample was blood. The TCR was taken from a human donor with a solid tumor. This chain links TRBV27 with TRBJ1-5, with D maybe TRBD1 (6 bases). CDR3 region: CASSPTGIGVWPQHF. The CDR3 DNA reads TGTGCCAGCAGCCCAACAGGGATAGGGGTTTGGCCCCAGCATTTT.